Listed below are T cell receptor beta chains from one sample, sequenced in a study of T cell changes during pregnancy in multiple sclerosis. Clones were read by immunoSEQ multiplex PCR, and TCRdb kept only the in-frame ones, dropping some. This sample has around 80,000 clones; roughly 92% occur once, and the top ten carry 2% to 2.5%. Sequencing used peripheral blood, obtained before pregnancy. These receptors came from a female donor with multiple sclerosis, enrolled in a pregnancy study. CDR3s leave out the opening cysteine and the closing phenylalanine or tryptophan. The order of the fields is CDR3 length, V gene, J gene, CDR3 protein.

>12|TRBV4-3|TRBJ2-1
ASSQDRVLNEQF
>11|TRBV7-9|TRBJ2-5
AARDIPQETQY
>13|TRBV5-1|TRBJ1-5
ASSLGQDTNQPQH
>13|TRBV25-1|TRBJ2-3
ASSETGTSTDTQY
>14|TRBV27|TRBJ1-2
ASSLRRGTVNYGYT
>12|TRBV11-3|TRBJ2-2
ASSLDLSTGELF
>16|TRBV5-1|TRBJ1-2
ASSRTPGTGDGVYGYT
>12|TRBV11-2|TRBJ1-5
ASSRPGLNQPQH
>17|TRBV18|TRBJ2-2
ASSPTLPTGRSNTGELF
>13|TRBV11-2|TRBJ2-7
ASSLDRGNLYEQY
>10|TRBV21-1|TRBJ1-4
ASSPMREKLF
>13|TRBV7-2|TRBJ1-2
ASSLARGENYGYT
>11|TRBV7-9|TRBJ1-2
ASSRGQDVRYT
>13|TRBV27|TRBJ2-6
ASSLKYTGANVLT
>13|TRBV19|TRBJ1-2
ASSSNSGGDYGYT
>14|TRBV6-4|TRBJ2-6
ASSERGSSGANVLT
>12|TRBV5-1|TRBJ2-7
ASRLAGGPYEQY
>12|TRBV15|TRBJ1-1
ATSRETGATEAF
>11|TRBV19|TRBJ1-1
ASSLTGDTEAF
>15|TRBV4-3|TRBJ2-1
ASSQAETSGSWDEQF
>11|TRBV5-6|TRBJ2-1
ASSPGLEDEQF
>14|TRBV9|TRBJ2-5
ASHPGQGVQGETQY
>14|TRBV5-1|TRBJ2-1
ASSLAGGSIGNEQF